These 15 T cell receptor beta chains were sequenced from one sample in a study of T cells in tumors after PD-1 blockade. Assay: immunoSEQ multiplex PCR; the TCRdb copy retains only in-frame clones and omits some. The sample contains about 20,000 clones, 78% of which appear only once. The sequencing here drew on PBMCs, taken before anti-PD-1 treatment. Receptors originate from a human donor with basal cell carcinoma.

The chain recombines TRBV4-1 with TRBJ2-2; D remains unclear. CDR3 length equals 14 residues. Germline V gives CDR1 MGHRA, CDR2 YSYEKL. V was clipped by 0 bases and J by 5 bases, with 7 bases between them. The CDR3 DNA reads TGCGCCAGCAGCCAAGAACTCCCGACCGGGGAGCTGTTTTTT. This sequence encodes CASSQELPTGELFF.

The chain is built from TRBV3-1 (or the pseudogene TRBV3-2) and TRBJ1-2; weak D call: TRBD1 (5 bases). There are 14 residues in the CDR3. The germline CDR1 and CDR2 sequences are LGHDT and YNNKEL (reference sequence). Trimming removed 0 bases at V and 4 bases at J, with 9 bases between. CDR3 nucleotide sequence: TGTGCCAGCAGCCAAGATGAGGGGTTCTATGGCTACACCTTC. Translating gives CASSQDEGFYGYTF.

The chain is built from TRBV3-1 (or the pseudogene TRBV3-2) and TRBJ1-1, with D possibly being TRBD1 (5 bases). The V and J ends lost 0 bases and 0 bases respectively, with 14 bases between them. The CDR3 runs to 17 residues. CDR1 is LGHDT and CDR2 is YNNKEL in the germline V gene (reference sequence). CDR3 in amino acids: CASSQDRQGGVNTEAFF. The DNA of the CDR3 is TGTGCCAGCAGCCAAGATAGGCAGGGAGGGGTGAACACTGAAGCTTTCTTT.

V gene TRBV7-2 combines with J gene TRBJ2-7, with 10 nucleotides matching TRBD2. V lost 5 bases and J lost 2; bases outside the gene matches: 6. The germline CDR1 and CDR2 sequences are SGHTA and FQGNSA. This CDR3 comprises 15 residues. The CDR3 spells CASSRVAGGTYEQYF. The CDR3 nucleotides are TGTGCCAGCAGCAGAGTAGCGGGAGGCACCTACGAGCAGTACTTC.

V and J are TRBV9 and TRBJ2-7; a weak D match, TRBD1 (5 bases). This CDR3 has 15 residues. V was shortened by 0 bases and J by 6 bases, with 16 bases between the two germline ends. CDR1 is SGDLS, CDR2 YYNGEE, per germline. The chain's CDR3 is CASSVEGQGEREQYF. The CDR3 bases are TGTGCCAGCAGCGTAGAGGGTCAGGGCGAGCGCGAGCAGTACTTC.

V and J are TRBV5-5 and TRBJ1-2; D is ambiguous. CDR3 size: 13 residues. Germline V gene sequence: CDR1 SGHKS, CDR2 YYEKEE (reference sequence). Trimming pared 6 bases from V and 2 bases from J, leaving 11 bases between. This CDR3 reads CASTPYPNYGYTF. In DNA form, the CDR3 reads TGTGCCAGCACCCCCTACCCCAACTATGGCTACACCTTC.

A word on this clone: This may be a read error: a much more frequent sequence differs by one nucleotide. The genes are TRBV2 and TRBJ2-1, with D possibly TRBD1 on 6 matching bases. CDR1 is SNHLY and CDR2 is FYNNEI in the germline V gene. The length of the CDR3 is 19 residues. Trimming removed 3 bases at V and 0 bases at J, with 21 bases between. This chain's CDR3 is CASSDGWGRVGSSYNEQFF. The CDR3 region has the DNA TGTGCCAGCAGTGATGGGTGGGGGCGGGTGGGGAGCTCCTACAATGAGCAGTTCTTC. The complete variable domain, with remaining parts taken from reference TRBV2 and TRBJ2-1, reads EPEVTQTPSHQVTQMGQEVILRCVPISNHLYFYWYRQILGQKVEFLVSFYNNEISEKSEIFDDQFSVERPDGSNFTLKIRSTKLEDSAMYFCASSDGWGRVGSSYNEQFFGPGTRLTVL.

The chain has TRBV28 and TRBJ2-7, with D possibly being TRBD1 (5 bases). Germline CDR1 is MDHEN and CDR2 is SYDVKM. V was pared by 3 bases and J by 6 bases, with 15 bases between. The length of the CDR3 is 14 residues. CDR3 protein: CASSFIGQGGEQYF. In DNA, the CDR3 is TGTGCCAGCAGTTTTATTGGGCAGGGTGGCGAGCAGTACTTC.

The chain carries TRBV5-6 and TRBJ2-1; tentatively, D is TRBD1 or TRBD2 (6 bases each). The CDR3 has 17 amino acids. Trimming removed 4 bases from V and 3 bases from J, with 20 bases in between. Germline V gene sequence: CDR1 SGHDT, CDR2 YYEEEE. DNA for the CDR3: TGTGCCAGCAGCAAGACGGGGGCTCTCCTAAACTACAATGAGCAGTTCTTC. Translating it yields CASSKTGALLNYNEQFF.

The chain employs TRBV6-1 and TRBJ2-1; D unclear. V lost 2 bases to trimming and J lost 7 bases, with 15 bases between them. This CDR3 is built from 15 residues. CDR1 is MNHNS, CDR2 SASEGT, per germline. Here the CDR3 reads CASSESGWEGNEQFF. The CDR3 coding sequence is TGTGCCAGCAGTGAAAGTGGGTGGGAAGGGAATGAGCAGTTCTTC.

Here the CDR3 reads CASSYTDVQGALIGVHEQFF. CDR3 sequence (DNA): TGTGCCAGCAGTTACACGGATGTACAGGGGGCGCTTATAGGCGTACATGAGCAGTTCTTC. The rearrangement links TRBV6-2 or TRBV6-3 to TRBJ2-1; 9 bases are shared with TRBD1. Germline V lookup: CDR1 MNHEY, CDR2 SVGEGT. CDR3 size: 20 residues. After removal of 2 bases from V and 8 bases from J, the junction contained 22 bases not matched to a gene.

The chain recombines TRBV7-6 with TRBJ1-3; D may be TRBD1 (5 bases). The germline V and J ends were trimmed by 1 base and 4 bases, with 8 bases remaining between them. Germline-derived CDR1 and CDR2 are SGHVS and FNYEAQ. This CDR3 has 14 residues. The CDR3 bases are TGTGCCAGCAGCTTAGGAGGGGAGGGAAACACCATATATTTT. Translated: CASSLGGEGNTIYF. The full variable domain, with the rest looked up from reference TRBV7-6 and TRBJ1-3, is GAGVSQSPRYKVTKRGQDVALRCDPISGHVSLYWYRQALGQGPEFLTYFNYEAQQDKSGLPNDRFSAERPEGSISTLTIQRTEQRDSAMYRCASSLGGEGNTIYFGEGSWLTVV.

There are a few counts of this clone. The chain uses TRBV4-3 and TRBJ2-1; no clear D gene. Germline lookup yields CDR1 LGHNA and CDR2 YSLEER. The CDR3 loop spans 17 amino acids. V was trimmed by 0 bases and J by 1 base, leaving 13 bases between them. CDR3 nucleotide sequence: TGCGCCAGCAGCCAAGACCCTCTGAGTGGGTCCTACAATGAGCAGTTCTTC. Its translation is CASSQDPLSGSYNEQFF.

The CDR3 protein is CASSQVGVNYGYTF. CDR3 nucleotide sequence: TGCGCCAGCAGCCAAGTCGGGGTAAACTATGGCTACACCTTC. The chain carries TRBV4-3 and TRBJ1-2; no clear D. The V end lost 1 base, the J end lost 2 bases, and 8 bases lay between the germline ends. The germline V gene encodes CDR1 LGHNA and CDR2 YSLEER. The CDR3 sequence is 14 residues long.

This clone was counted only a few times. The chain employs TRBV2 and TRBJ1-1, with a tentative D call TRBD1 (6 bases). V shed 8 bases and J shed 11 bases, with 15 bases lying between them. CDR1 and CDR2 from the germline V gene are SNHLY and FYNNEI. The CDR3 has 11 amino acids. CDR3 nucleotides: TGTGCCAGCGTCCAGGGGTTGAGGGCTTTCTTT. It yields the protein CASVQGLRAFF.